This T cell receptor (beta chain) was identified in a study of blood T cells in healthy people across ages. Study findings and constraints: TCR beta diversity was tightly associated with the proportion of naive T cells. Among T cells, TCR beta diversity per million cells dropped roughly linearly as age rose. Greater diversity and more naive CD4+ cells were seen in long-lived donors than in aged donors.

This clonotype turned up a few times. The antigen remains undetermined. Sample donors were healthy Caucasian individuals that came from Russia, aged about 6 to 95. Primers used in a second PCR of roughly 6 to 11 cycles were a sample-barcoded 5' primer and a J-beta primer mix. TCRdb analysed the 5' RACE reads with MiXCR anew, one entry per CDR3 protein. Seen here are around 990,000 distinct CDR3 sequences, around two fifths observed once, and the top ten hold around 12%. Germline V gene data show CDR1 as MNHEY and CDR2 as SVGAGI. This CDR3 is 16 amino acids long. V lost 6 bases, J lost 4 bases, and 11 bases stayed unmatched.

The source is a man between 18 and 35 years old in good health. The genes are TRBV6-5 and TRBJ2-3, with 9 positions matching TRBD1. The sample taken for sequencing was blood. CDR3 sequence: CASSLSGTGNADTQYF. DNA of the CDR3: TGTGCCAGCAGCCTCAGTGGGACAGGGAACGCAGATACGCAGTATTTT.